The next 14 T cell receptor beta chains were all read from a single sample in a study of cytomegalovirus exposure and HLA in healthy donors. It was with 60 Vbeta and 13 Jbeta primers that the PCR ran. Libraries were prepared by immunoSEQ multiplex PCR; TCRdb keeps only in-frame clonotypes and omits some of them. The repertoire consists of around 130,000 clones, with over 80% occurring once and the leading ten covering 1.2%. The sequenced sample was PBMCs. Receptors originate from a female donor in good health and CMV-seronegative.

V usage is TRBV6-1 and J usage is TRBJ2-1; weak D call: TRBD2 (5 bases). The CDR3 loop spans 13 amino acids. Trimming left V 4 bases short and J 9 bases short, with 13 bases between. Germline loops: CDR1 MNHNS, CDR2 SASEGT. CDR3 DNA: TGTGCCAGCAGTGCCCTTAGCGTTGGTGAGCAGTTCTTC. Translating gives CASSALSVGEQFF.

V usage is TRBV27 and J usage is TRBJ2-1, with 14 bases matching TRBD2. Germline-derived CDR1 and CDR2 are MNHEY and SMNVEV (reference sequence). The CDR3 totals 16 residues. Trimming took 3 bases from V and 6 from J; bases not matched to a gene: 4. The CDR3 reads CASSLPGTSGSNEQFF. CDR3 in DNA: TGTGCCAGCAGTTTGCCGGGGACTAGCGGGAGCAATGAGCAGTTCTTC.

The count of this clone is one. This sequence joins TRBV28 and TRBJ2-2; tentative D call: TRBD2 (6 bases). CDR1 is MDHEN, CDR2 SYDVKM, per germline. Trimming took 6 bases from V and 3 from J, leaving 14 bases between them. There are 15 residues in the CDR3. The CDR3 is CASSPWGRYTGELFF. The CDR3 DNA follows: TGTGCCAGCAGCCCATGGGGGAGGTACACCGGGGAGCTGTTTTTT.

This rearrangement joins TRBV10-1 to TRBJ2-4, with D possibly being TRBD1 (5 bases). V gave up 0 bases and J gave up 7 bases, with 13 bases separating them. Germline CDR1 and CDR2: WNHNN and SYGVQD (reference sequence). The CDR3 is 15 residues long. Here the CDR3 DNA reads TGCGCCAGCAGTGAGTCTAGTAGGGGCGCGAACATTCAGTACTTC. It is translated as CASSESSRGANIQYF.

CDR3 loop: CASSLPGGQYEQYF. Written as DNA, the CDR3 is TGCGCCAGCAGCTTGCCGGGAGGGCAGTACGAGCAGTACTTC. The rearrangement joins TRBV5-1 to TRBJ2-7, with TRBD2 matching over 8 bases. Trimming at V came to 1 base and at J to 4 bases, leaving 4 bases not matched to a gene. Germline lookup yields CDR1 SGHRS and CDR2 YFSETQ. The CDR3 contains 14 residues. The full variable domain, with the rest looked up from reference TRBV5-1 and TRBJ2-7, is KAGVTQTPRYLIKTRGQQVTLSCSPISGHRSVSWYQQTPGQGLQFLFEYFSETQRNKGNFPGRFSGRQFSNSRSEMNVSTLELGDSALYLCASSLPGGQYEQYFGPGTRLTVT.

This chain uses TRBV5-4 with TRBJ2-3, with 11 bases fitting TRBD2. CDR1 is SGHNT, CDR2 YYREEE, per germline (reference sequence). The J segment lost 4 bases and the V segment lost 4 bases, leaving 5 bases of the junction unmatched. The CDR3 loop spans 15 amino acids. The CDR3 protein is CASSSSGRASDTQYF. DNA for the CDR3: TGTGCCAGCAGCAGTAGCGGGAGGGCCTCAGATACGCAGTATTTT.

V is TRBV5-1 and J is TRBJ2-7; 7 nucleotides align to TRBD2. Germline V gives CDR1 SGHRS, CDR2 YFSETQ. V was pared by 0 bases and J by 0 bases, with 6 bases of the junction left unmatched. The CDR3 runs to 16 residues. CDR3 nucleotides: TGCGCCAGCAGCTTGGAAAGCGGGGAGAGCTCCTACGAGCAGTACTTC. Its protein product is CASSLESGESSYEQYF.

The CDR3 nucleotides are TGTGCCAGCAGTTGGGTGGGGAGCTCCTACGAGCAGTACTTC. Its protein product is CASSWVGSSYEQYF. V gene TRBV27 combines with J gene TRBJ2-7, with a tentative D call TRBD2 (5 bases). This CDR3 region has 14 residues. The germline V and J ends were trimmed by 4 bases and 0 bases, with 10 bases remaining between them. Per the germline V gene, CDR1 is MNHEY and CDR2 is SMNVEV (reference sequence).

The rearrangement links TRBV28 to TRBJ1-3; 7 nucleotides agree with TRBD1. The germline V gene encodes CDR1 MDHEN and CDR2 SYDVKM. With V trimmed by 2 bases and J by 2 bases, 9 bases remained unmatched. The CDR3 totals 17 residues. CDR3 sequence: CASSLPTDRLAGNTIYF. The CDR3 DNA is TGTGCCAGCAGTTTACCAACGGACAGGCTAGCTGGAAACACCATATATTTT.

The CDR3 DNA reads as TGTGCCAGCAGCTTAGGACAGGGGGCGCGTAATTCACCCCTCCACTTT. This gives the protein CASSLGQGARNSPLHF. The chain carries TRBV7-2 and TRBJ1-6, with 10 bases matching TRBD1. The CDR3 has 16 amino acids. The V gene's germline CDR1 is SGHTA and CDR2 FQGNSA. V was pared by 1 base and J by 6 bases, with 3 bases of the junction left unmatched. The complete variable domain, with remaining parts taken from reference TRBV7-2 and TRBJ1-6, reads GAGVSQSPSNKVTEKGKDVELRCDPISGHTALYWYRQSLGQGLEFLIYFQGNSAPDKSGLPSDRFSAERTGGSVSTLTIQRTQQEDSAVYLCASSLGQGARNSPLHFGNGTRLTVT.

This clone has a handful of counts. The chain recombines TRBV28 with TRBJ2-1; 9 nucleotides agree with TRBD2. J gave up 7 bases and V 5 bases, and 9 bases lay outside the gene matches. The CDR3 runs 15 residues. Germline V gives CDR1 MDHEN, CDR2 SYDVKM. The CDR3 spells CASSQPGLATNEQFF. CDR3 nucleotide sequence: TGTGCCAGCAGTCAACCCGGACTAGCGACTAATGAGCAGTTCTTC.

The gene calls are TRBV19 and TRBJ2-3; TRBD2 agrees at 7 bases. Germline V gene sequence: CDR1 LNHDA, CDR2 SQIVND (reference sequence). The CDR3 extends over 16 amino acids. With 0 bases clipped from V and 4 bases from J, the junction kept 7 bases outside the gene matches. The CDR3 loop is CASSIEGGSGADTQYF. As DNA, the CDR3 is TGTGCCAGTAGTATAGAGGGCGGGAGTGGCGCAGATACGCAGTATTTT.

The V and J genes are TRBV4-1 and TRBJ2-3; 8 bases align to TRBD2. Germline V gives CDR1 MGHRA, CDR2 YSYEKL. The CDR3 is 17 amino acids. The trim removed 6 bases at V and 3 bases at J, leaving 14 bases unmatched. CDR3 DNA sequence: TGCGCCAGCAGGCCGCTAAAGGTTAGCGGGGAAACAGATACGCAGTATTTT. This encodes CASRPLKVSGETDTQYF.

J is TRBJ2-1 and V is TRBV5-1, with D possibly TRBD1 on 7 matching bases. Per the germline V gene, CDR1 is SGHRS and CDR2 is YFSETQ. V lost 4 bases to trimming and J lost 0 bases, with 11 bases between them. This CDR3 has 15 residues. In nucleotides, the CDR3 is TGCGCCAGCAGCCCGCAGGGGGGCTCCTACAATGAGCAGTTCTTC. Translation gives CASSPQGGSYNEQFF.